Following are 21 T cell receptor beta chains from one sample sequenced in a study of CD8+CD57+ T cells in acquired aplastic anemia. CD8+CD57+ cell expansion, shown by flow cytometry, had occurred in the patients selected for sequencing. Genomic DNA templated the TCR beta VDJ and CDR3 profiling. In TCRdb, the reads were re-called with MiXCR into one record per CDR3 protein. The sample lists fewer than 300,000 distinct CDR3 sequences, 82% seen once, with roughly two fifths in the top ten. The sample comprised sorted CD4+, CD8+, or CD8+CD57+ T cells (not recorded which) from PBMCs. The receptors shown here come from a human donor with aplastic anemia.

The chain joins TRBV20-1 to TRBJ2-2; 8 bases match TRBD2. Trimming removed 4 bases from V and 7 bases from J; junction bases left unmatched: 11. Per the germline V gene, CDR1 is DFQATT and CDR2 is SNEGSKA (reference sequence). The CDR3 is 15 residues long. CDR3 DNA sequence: TGCAGTGCTATAAGAAGCGGGAGTTTGAACGGGGAGCTGTTTTTT. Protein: CSAIRSGSLNGELFF.

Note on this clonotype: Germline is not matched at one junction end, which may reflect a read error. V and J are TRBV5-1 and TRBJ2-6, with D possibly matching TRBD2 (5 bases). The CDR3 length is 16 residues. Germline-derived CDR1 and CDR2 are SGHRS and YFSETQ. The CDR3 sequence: CASSLAGRKGANVLTF. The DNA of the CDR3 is TGTGCCAGCAGCTTGGCGGGTAGAAAAGGGGCCAACGTCCTGACTTTC.

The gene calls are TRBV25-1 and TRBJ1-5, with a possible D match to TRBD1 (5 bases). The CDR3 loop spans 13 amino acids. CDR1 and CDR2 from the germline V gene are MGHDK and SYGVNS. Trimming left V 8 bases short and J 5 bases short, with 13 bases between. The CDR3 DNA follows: TGTGCCAGCGGGACGGAAGGGGATCAGCCCCAGCATTTT. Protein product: CASGTEGDQPQHF.

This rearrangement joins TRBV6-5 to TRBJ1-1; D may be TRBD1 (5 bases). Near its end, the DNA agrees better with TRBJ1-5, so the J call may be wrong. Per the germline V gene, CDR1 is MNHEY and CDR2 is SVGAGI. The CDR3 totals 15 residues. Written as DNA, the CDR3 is TGTGCCAGCAGTTACGTGCAGGGTAGCAATCAGCCCCAGCATTTT. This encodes CASSYVQGSNQPQHF.

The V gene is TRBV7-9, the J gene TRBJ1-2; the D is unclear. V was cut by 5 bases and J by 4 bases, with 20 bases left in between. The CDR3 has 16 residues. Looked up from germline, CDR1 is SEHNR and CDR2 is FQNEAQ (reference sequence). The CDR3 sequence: CASSQDVNYSVYGYTF. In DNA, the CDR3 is TGTGCCAGCAGCCAAGATGTAAACTACAGCGTCTATGGCTACACCTTC.

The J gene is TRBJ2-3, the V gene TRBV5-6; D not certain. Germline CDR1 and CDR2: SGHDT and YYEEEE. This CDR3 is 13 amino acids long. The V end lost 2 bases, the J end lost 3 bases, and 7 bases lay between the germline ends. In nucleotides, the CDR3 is TGTGCCAGCAGCTTAAAAGAGACAGATACGCAGTATTTT. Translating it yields CASSLKETDTQYF.

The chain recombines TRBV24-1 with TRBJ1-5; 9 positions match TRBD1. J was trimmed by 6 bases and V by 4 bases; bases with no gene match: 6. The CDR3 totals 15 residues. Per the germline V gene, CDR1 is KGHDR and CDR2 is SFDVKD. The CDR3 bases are TGTGCCACCAGTGAAGGGACAGGGTGGCGTCAGCCCCAGCATTTT. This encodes CATSEGTGWRQPQHF.

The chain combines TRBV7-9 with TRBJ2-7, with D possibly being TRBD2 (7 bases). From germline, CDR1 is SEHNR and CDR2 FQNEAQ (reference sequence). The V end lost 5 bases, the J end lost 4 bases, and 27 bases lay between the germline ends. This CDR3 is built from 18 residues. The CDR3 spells CASSLQGGGRALYYEQYV. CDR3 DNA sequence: TGTGCCAGCAGCCTACAAGGGGGGGGCCGGGCCCTTTATTACGAGCAGTACGTC.

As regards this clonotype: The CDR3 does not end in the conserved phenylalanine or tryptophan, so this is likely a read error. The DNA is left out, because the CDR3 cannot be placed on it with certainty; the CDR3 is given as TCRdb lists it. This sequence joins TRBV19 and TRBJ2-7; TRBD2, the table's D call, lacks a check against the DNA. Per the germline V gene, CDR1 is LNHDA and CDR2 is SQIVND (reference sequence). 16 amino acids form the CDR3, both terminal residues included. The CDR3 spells CASSIASGAYNEQQFG.

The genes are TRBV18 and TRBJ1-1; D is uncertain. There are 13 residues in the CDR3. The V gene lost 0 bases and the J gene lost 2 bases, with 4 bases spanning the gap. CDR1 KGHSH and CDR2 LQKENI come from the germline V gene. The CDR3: CASSPPANTEAFF. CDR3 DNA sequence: TGTGCCAGCTCACCACCAGCTAACACTGAAGCTTTCTTT.

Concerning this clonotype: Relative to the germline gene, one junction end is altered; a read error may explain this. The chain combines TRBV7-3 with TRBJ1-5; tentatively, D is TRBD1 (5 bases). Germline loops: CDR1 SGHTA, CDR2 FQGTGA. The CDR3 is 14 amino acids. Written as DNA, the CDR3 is TGTGCCAGCAGTGCTACCGGGACTTGGGGAGAGACCCAGTTT. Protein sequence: CASSATGTWGETQF. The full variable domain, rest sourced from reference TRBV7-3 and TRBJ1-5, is GAGVSQTPSNKVTEKGKYVELRCDPISGHTALYWYRQSLGQGPEFLIYFQGTGAADDSGLPNDRFFAVRPEGSVSTLKIQRTERGDSAVYLCASSATGTWGETQFGDGTRLSIL.

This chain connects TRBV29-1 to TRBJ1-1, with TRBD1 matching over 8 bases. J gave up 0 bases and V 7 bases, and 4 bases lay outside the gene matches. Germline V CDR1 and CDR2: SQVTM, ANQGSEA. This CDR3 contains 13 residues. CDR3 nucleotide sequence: TGCAGCGCATCGGGACAGGTGAACACTGAAGCTTTCTTT. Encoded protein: CSASGQVNTEAFF. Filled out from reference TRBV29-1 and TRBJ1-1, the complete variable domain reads SAVISQKPSRDICQRGTSLTIQCQVDSQVTMMFWYRQQPGQSLTLIATANQGSEATYESGFVIDKFPISRPNLTFSTLTVSNMSPEDSSIYLCSASGQVNTEAFFGQGTRLTVV.

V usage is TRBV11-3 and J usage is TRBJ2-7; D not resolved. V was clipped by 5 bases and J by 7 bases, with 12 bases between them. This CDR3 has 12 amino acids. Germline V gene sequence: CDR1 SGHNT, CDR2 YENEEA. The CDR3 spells CASSPTVPEQYF. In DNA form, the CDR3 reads TGTGCCAGCAGCCCCACAGTGCCAGAGCAGTACTTC.

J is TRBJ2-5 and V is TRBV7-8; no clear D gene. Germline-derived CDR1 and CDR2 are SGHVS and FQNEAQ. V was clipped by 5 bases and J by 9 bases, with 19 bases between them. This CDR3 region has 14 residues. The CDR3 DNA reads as TGTGCCAGCAGCAGAGGCAGCGAGAAAGAACCCCAGTACTTC. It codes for CASSRGSEKEPQYF.

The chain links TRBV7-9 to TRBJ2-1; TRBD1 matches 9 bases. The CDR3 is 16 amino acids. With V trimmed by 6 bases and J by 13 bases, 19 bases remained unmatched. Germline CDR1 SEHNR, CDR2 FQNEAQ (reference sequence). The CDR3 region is CASRTDRGNSPLHQFF. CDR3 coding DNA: TGTGCCAGCAGGACCGACAGGGGGAATTCGCCCCTCCACCAGTTCTTC. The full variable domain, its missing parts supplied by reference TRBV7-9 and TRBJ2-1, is DTGVSQNPRHKITKRGQNVTFRCDPISEHNRLYWYRQTLGQGPEFLTYFQNEAQLEKSRLLSDRFSAERPKGSFSTLEIQRTEQGDSAMYLCASRTDRGNSPLHQFFGPGTRLTVL.

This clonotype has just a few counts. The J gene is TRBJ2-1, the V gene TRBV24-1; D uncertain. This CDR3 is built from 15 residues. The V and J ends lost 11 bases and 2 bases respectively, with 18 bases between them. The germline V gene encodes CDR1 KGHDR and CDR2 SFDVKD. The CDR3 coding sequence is TGTGCCAGTAGTATAGTCCGAGGAGCCTACAATGAGCAGTTCTTC. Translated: CASSIVRGAYNEQFF.

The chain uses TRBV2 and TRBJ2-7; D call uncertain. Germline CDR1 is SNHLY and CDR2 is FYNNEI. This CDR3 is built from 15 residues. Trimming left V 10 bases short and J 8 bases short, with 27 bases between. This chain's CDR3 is CATSRAAGLGYQQYF. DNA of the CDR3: TGTGCCACCAGCCGGGCGGCCGGCCTCGGGTACCAGCAGTACTTC.

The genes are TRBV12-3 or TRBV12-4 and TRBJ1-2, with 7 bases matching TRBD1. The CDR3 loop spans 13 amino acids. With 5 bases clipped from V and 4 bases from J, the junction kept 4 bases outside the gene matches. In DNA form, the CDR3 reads TGTGCCAGCAGTGAGGGACAGCTCTATGGCTACACCTTC. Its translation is CASSEGQLYGYTF.

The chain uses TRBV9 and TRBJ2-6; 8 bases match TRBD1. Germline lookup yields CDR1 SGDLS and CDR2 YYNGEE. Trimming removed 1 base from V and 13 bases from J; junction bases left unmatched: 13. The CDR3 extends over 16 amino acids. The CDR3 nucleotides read TGTGCCAGCAGCGTACCAGGGGGCGAGGCTTTCTTTGTCCTGACTTTC. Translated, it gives CASSVPGGEAFFVLTF.

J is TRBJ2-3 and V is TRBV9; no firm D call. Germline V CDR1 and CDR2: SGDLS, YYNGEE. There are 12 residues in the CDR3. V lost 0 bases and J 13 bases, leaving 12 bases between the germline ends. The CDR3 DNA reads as TGTGCCAGCAGCGTAGAGTCAGAGAAGAAGTATTTT. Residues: CASSVESEKKYF.

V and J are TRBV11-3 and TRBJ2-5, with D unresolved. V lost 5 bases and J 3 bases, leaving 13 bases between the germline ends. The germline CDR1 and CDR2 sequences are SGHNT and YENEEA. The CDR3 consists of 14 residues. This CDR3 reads CASSRDPREETQYF. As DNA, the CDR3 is TGTGCCAGCAGCAGAGACCCGAGAGAAGAGACCCAGTACTTC.